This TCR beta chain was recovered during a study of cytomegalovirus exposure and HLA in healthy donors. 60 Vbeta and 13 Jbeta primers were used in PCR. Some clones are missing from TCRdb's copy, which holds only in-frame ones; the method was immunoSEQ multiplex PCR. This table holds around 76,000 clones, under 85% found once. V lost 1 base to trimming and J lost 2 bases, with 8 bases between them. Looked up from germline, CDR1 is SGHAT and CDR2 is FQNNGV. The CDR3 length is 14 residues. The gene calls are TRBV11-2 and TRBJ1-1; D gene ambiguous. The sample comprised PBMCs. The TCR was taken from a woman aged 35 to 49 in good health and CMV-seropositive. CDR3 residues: CASSLVPGNTEAFF. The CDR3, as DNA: TGTGCCAGCAGCTTAGTTCCGGGTAACACTGAAGCTTTCTTT.